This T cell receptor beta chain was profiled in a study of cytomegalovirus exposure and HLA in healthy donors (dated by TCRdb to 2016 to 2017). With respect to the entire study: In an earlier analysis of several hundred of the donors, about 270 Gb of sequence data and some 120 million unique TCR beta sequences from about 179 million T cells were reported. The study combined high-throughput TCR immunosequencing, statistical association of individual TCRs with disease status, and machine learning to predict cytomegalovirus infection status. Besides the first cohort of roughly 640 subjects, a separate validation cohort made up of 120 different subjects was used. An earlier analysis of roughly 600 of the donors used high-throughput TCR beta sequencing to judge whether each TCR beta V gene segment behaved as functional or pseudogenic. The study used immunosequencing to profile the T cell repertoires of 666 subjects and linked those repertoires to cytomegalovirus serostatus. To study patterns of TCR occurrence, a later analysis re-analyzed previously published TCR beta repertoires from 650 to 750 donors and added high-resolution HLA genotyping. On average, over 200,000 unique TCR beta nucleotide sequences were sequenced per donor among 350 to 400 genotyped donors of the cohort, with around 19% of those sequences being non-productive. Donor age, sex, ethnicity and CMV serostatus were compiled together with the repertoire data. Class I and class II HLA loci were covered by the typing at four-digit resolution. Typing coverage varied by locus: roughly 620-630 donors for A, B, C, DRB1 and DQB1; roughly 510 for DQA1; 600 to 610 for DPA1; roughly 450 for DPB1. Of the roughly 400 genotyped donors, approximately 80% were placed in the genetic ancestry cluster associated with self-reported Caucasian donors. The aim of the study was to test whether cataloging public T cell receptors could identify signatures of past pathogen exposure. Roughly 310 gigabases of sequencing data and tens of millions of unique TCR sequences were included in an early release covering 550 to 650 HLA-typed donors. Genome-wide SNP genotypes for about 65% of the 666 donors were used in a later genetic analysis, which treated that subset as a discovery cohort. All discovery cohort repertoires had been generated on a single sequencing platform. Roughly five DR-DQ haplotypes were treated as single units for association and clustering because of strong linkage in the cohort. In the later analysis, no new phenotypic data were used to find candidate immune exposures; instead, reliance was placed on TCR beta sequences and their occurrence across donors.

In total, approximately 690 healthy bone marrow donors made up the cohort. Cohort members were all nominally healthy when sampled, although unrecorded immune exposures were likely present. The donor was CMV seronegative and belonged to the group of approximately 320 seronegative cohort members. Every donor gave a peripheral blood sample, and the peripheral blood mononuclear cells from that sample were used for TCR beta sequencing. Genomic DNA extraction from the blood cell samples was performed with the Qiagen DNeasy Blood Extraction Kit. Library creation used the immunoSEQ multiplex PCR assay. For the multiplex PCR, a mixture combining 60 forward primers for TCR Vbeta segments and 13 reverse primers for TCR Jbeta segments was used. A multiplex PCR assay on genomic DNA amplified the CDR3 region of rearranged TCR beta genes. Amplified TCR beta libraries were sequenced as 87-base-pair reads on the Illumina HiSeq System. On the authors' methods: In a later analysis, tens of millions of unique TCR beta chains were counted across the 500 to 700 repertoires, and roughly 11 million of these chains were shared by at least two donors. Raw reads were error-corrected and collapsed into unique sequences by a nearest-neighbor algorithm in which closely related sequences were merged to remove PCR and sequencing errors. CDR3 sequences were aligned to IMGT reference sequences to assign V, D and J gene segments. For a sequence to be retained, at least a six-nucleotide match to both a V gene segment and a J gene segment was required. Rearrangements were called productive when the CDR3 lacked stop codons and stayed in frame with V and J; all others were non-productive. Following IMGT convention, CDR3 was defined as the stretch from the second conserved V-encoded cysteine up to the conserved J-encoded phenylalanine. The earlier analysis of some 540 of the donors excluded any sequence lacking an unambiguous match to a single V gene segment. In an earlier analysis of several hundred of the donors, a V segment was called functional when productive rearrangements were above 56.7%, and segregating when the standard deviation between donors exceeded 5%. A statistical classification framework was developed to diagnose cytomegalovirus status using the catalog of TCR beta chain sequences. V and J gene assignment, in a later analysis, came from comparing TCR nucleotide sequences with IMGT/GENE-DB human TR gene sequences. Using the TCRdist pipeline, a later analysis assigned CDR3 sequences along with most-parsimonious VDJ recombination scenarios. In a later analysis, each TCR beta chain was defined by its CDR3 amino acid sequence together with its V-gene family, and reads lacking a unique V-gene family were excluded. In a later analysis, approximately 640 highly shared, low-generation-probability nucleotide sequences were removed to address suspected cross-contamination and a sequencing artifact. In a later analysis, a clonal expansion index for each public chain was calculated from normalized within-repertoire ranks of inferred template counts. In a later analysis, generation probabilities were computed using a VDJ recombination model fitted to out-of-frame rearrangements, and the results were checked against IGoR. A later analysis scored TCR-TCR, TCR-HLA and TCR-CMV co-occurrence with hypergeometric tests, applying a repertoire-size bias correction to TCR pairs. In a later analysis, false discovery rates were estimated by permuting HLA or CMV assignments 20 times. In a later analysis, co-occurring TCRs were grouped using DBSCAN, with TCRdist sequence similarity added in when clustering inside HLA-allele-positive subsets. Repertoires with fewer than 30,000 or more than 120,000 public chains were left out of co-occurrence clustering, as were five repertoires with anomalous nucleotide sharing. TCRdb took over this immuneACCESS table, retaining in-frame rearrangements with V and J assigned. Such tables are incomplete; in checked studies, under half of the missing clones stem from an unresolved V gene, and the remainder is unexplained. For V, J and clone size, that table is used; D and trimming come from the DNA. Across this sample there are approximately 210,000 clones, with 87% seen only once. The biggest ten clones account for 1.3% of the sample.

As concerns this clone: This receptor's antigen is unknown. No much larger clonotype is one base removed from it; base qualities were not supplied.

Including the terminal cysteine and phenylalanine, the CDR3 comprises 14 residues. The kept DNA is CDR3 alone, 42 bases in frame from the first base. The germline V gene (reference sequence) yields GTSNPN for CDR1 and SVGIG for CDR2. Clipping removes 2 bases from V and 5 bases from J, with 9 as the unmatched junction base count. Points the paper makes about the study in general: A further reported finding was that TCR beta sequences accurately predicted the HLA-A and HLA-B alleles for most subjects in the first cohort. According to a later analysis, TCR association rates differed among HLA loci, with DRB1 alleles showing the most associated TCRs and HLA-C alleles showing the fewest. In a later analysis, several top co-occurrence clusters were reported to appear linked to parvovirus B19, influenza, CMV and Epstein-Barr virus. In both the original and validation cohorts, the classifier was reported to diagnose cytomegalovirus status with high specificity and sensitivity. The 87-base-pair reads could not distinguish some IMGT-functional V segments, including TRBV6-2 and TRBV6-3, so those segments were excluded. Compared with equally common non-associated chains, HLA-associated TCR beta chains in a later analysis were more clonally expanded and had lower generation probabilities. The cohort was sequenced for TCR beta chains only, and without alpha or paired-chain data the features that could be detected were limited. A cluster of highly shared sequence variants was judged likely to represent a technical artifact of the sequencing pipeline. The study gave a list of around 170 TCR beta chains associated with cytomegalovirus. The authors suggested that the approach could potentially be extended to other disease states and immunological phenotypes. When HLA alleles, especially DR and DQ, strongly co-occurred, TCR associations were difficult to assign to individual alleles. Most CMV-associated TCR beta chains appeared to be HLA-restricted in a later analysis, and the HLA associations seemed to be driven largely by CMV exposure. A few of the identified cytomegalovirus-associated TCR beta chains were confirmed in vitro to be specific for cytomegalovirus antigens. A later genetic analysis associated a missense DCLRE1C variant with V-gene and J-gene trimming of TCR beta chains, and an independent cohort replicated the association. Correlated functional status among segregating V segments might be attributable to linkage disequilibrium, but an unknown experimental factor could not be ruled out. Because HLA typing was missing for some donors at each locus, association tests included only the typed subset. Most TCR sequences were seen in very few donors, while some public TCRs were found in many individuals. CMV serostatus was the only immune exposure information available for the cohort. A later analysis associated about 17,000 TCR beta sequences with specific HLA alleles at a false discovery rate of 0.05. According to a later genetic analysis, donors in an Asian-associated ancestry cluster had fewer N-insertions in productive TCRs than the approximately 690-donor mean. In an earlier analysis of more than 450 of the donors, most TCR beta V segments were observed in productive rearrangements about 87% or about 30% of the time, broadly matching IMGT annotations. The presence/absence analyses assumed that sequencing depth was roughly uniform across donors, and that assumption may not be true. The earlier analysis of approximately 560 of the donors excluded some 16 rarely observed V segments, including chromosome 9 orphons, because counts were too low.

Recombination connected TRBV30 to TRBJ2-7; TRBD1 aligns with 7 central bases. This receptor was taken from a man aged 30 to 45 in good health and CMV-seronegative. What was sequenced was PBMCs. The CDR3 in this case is CAWSPINTGDEQYF. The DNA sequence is TGTGCCTGGAGTCCAATTAATACAGGGGACGAGCAGTACTTC. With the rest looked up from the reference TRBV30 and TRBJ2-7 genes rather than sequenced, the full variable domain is SQTIHQWPATLVQPVGSPLSLECTVEGTSNPNLYWYRQAAGRGLQLLFYSVGIGQISSEVPQNLSASRPQDRQFILSSKKLLLSDSGFYLCAWSPINTGDEQYFGPGTRLTVT.